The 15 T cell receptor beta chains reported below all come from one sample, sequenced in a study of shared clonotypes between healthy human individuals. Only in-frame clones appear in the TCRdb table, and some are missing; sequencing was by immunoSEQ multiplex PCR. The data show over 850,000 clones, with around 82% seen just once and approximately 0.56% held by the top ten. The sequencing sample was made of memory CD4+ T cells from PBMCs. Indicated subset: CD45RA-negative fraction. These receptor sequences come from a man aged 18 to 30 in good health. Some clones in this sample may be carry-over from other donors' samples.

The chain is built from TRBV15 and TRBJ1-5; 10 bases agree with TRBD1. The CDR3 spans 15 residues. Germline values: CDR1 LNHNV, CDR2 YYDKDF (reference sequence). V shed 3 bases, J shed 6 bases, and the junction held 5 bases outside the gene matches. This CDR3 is CATSRAGTGVQPQHF. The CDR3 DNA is TGTGCCACCAGCAGGGCCGGGACAGGGGTTCAGCCCCAGCATTTT.

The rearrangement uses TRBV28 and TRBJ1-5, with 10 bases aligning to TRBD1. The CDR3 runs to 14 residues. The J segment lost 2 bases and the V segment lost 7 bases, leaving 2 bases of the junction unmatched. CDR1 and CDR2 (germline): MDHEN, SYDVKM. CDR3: CASKTGGRNQPQHF. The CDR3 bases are TGTGCCAGCAAGACAGGGGGCCGCAATCAGCCCCAGCATTTT.

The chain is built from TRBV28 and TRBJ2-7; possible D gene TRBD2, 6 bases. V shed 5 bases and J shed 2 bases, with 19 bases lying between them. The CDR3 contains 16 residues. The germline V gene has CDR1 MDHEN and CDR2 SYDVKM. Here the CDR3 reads CASSQNHRDFTYEQYF. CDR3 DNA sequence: TGTGCCAGCAGTCAAAACCATAGGGACTTCACCTACGAGCAGTACTTC.

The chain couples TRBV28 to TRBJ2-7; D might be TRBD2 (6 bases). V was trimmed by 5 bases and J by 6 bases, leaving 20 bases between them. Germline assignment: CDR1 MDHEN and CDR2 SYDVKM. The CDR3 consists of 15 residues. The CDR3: CASSPGGAGPSEQYF. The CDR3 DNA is TGTGCCAGCAGTCCTGGAGGGGCAGGGCCAAGCGAGCAGTACTTC.

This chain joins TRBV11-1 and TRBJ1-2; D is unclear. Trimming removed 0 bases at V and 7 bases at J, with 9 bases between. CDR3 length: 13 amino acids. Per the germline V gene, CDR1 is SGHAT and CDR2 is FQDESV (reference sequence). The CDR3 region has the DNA TGTGCCAGCAGCTTAGCGGCCGGTCGTGGCTACACCTTC. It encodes CASSLAAGRGYTF.

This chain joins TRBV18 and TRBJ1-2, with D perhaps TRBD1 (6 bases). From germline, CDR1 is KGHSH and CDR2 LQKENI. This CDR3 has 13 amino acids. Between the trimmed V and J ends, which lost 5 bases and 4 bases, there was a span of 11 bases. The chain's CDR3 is CASSLQGSYGYTF. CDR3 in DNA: TGTGCCAGCTCATTACAGGGATCCTATGGCTACACCTTC.

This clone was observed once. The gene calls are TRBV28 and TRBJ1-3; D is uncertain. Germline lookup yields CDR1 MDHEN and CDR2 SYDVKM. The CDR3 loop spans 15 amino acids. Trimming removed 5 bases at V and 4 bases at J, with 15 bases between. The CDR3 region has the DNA TGTGCCAGCAGTCTCCGGGGTCTAGGGGGAAACACCATATATTTT. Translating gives CASSLRGLGGNTIYF.

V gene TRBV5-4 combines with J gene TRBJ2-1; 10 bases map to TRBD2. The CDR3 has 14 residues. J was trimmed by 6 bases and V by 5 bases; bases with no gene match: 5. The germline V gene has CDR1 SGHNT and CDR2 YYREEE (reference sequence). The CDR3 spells CASRTGTSVNEQFF. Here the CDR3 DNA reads TGTGCCAGCAGGACCGGGACTAGCGTCAATGAGCAGTTCTTC.

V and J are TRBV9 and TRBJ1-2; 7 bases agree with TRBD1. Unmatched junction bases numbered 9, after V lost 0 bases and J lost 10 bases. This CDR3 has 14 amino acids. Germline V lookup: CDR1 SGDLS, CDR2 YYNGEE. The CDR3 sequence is CASSVEGARGDYTF. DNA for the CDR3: TGTGCCAGCAGCGTAGAGGGGGCACGTGGAGACTACACCTTC.

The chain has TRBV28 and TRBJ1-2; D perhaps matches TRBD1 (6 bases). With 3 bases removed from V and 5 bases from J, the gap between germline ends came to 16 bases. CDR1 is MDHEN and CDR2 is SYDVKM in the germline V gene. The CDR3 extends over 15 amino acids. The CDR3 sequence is CASSFDRTDFYGYTF. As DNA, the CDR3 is TGTGCCAGCAGTTTTGACAGGACAGATTTTTATGGCTACACCTTC.

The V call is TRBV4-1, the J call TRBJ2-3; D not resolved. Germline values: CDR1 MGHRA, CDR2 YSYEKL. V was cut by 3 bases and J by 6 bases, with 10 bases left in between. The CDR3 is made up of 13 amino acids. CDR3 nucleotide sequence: TGCGCCAGCAGCCAGGCCGAGCTGGATACGCAGTATTTT. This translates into CASSQAELDTQYF.

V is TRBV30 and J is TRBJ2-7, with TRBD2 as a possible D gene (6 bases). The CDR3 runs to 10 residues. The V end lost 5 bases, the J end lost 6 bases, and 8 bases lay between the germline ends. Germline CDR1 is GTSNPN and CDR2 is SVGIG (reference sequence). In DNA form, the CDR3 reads TGTGCCTGGGGGACTGGCGAGCAGTACTTC. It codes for CAWGTGEQYF.

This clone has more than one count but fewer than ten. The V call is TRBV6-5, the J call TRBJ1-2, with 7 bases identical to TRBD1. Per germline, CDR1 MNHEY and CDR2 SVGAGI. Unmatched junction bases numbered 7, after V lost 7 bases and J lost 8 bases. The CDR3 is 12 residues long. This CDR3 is CASKQGNLGYTF. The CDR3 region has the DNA TGTGCCAGCAAACAGGGGAATTTGGGCTACACCTTC.

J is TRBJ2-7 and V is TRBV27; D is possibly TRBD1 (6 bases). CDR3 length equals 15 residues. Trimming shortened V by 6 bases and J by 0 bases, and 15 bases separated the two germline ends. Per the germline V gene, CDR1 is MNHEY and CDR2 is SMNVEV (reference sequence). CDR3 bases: TGTGCCAGCAGCCTTACTAGGGACAACTCCTACGAGCAGTACTTC. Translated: CASSLTRDNSYEQYF.

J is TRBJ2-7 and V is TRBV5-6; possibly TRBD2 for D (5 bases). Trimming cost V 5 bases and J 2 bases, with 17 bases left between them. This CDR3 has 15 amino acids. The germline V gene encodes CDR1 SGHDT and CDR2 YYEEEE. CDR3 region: CASSRWGAEPYEQYF. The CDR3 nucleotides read TGTGCCAGCAGTAGATGGGGAGCGGAACCCTACGAGCAGTACTTC.